Listed here are 17 T cell receptor beta chains from one sample, sequenced in a study of cytotoxic CD8 clonotypes in ibrutinib-treated CLL (dated by TCRdb to the early 2020s). Explained via the paper, the time point label denotes: progressive disease on ibrutinib. Library preparation was by the immunoSEQ multiplex PCR assay. TCRdb carries this immuneACCESS record with in-frame sequences only. Its versions omit some clonotypes, under half of them owing to an unresolved V gene in the studies checked, with the rest unexplained. The sample yields approximately 67,000 clones; 70% to 90% were counted once. Jointly, the top ten make up roughly 7.7% of the sample. Sequences were derived from PBMCs, sampled at disease progression, from a patient treated with ibrutinib. The receptors here all came from a human donor with chronic lymphocytic leukemia.

The rearrangement links TRBV5-1 to TRBJ2-1; 7 bases align to TRBD2. This CDR3 contains 16 residues. Germline V gene sequence: CDR1 SGHRS, CDR2 YFSETQ. V dropped 1 base and J dropped 0; count of bases not matched to a gene: 4. This CDR3 is CASSLSGTHSYNEQFF. The DNA of the CDR3 is TGCGCCAGCAGCTTGAGCGGGACCCACTCCTACAATGAGCAGTTCTTC.

J is TRBJ2-7 and V is TRBV25-1; D ambiguous. Germline V CDR1 and CDR2: MGHDK, SYGVNS. The CDR3 is 13 residues long. Trimming took off 3 bases at V and 6 bases at J, with 12 bases between the two ends. CDR3 protein: CASSDGLWSEQYF. The CDR3, as DNA: TGTGCCAGCAGTGACGGGCTTTGGTCCGAGCAGTACTTC.

The V gene is TRBV14, the J gene TRBJ1-2, with D hard to call. CDR1 and CDR2 (germline): SGHDN, FVKESK. Trimming removed 3 bases at V and 5 bases at J, with 13 bases between. The CDR3 spans 14 residues. The CDR3 loop reads CASSQQTGPYGYTF. Here the CDR3 DNA reads TGTGCCAGCAGCCAGCAAACCGGCCCGTATGGCTACACCTTC.

The chain is built from TRBV5-1 and TRBJ2-3; 8 nucleotides match TRBD2. Germline CDR1 is SGHRS and CDR2 is YFSETQ. CDR3 length: 15 amino acids. Trimming at V came to 2 bases and at J to 3 bases, leaving 5 bases not matched to a gene. The CDR3 nucleotides are TGCGCCAGCAGCTTTATAGCGGGAAGTACAGATACGCAGTATTTT. It specifies CASSFIAGSTDTQYF.

The V gene is TRBV7-9, the J gene TRBJ1-6, with D unclear. CDR1 is SEHNR and CDR2 is FQNEAQ in the germline V gene (reference sequence). The V and J ends lost 4 bases and 12 bases respectively, with 10 bases between them. The CDR3 spans 12 residues. For the CDR3, the DNA is TGTGCCAGCAGCTCCTCGGGTGTACCCCTCCACTTT. Protein: CASSSSGVPLHF. Looking up the rest from reference TRBV7-9 and TRBJ1-6 gives the full variable domain: DTGVSQNPRHKITKRGQNVTFRCDPISEHNRLYWYRQTLGQGPEFLTYFQNEAQLEKSRLLSDRFSAERPKGSFSTLEIQRTEQGDSAMYLCASSSSGVPLHFGNGTRLTVT.

This chain joins TRBV30 and TRBJ1-5; possible D gene TRBD1, 6 bases. The V end lost 5 bases, the J end lost 3 bases, and 8 bases lay between the germline ends. Looked up from germline, CDR1 is GTSNPN and CDR2 is SVGIG (reference sequence). The CDR3 consists of 12 residues. Here the CDR3 reads CAWGQYNQPQHF. DNA of the CDR3: TGTGCCTGGGGACAGTACAATCAGCCCCAGCATTTT.

This clone was seen just once. The CDR3 nucleotides are TGCAGCGTTGAAGGGGGGACTAGCGGGACCGGGGAGCTGTTTTTT. Its translation: CSVEGGTSGTGELFF. This chain uses TRBV29-1 with TRBJ2-2, with 12 bases matching TRBD2. The germline CDR1 and CDR2 sequences are SQVTM and ANQGSEA. Trimming cost V 1 base and J 5 bases; bases outside gene matches: 2. CDR3 length: 15 amino acids.

The chain joins TRBV9 to TRBJ2-1; D remains ambiguous. The V gene lost 0 bases and the J gene lost 5 bases, with 9 bases spanning the gap. The CDR3 is 14 residues long. Looked up from germline, CDR1 is SGDLS and CDR2 is YYNGEE. CDR3 sequence reads: CASSVATHNNEQFF. As DNA, the CDR3 is TGTGCCAGCAGCGTAGCTACCCACAACAATGAGCAGTTCTTC.

This clone was recorded once. V and J are TRBV14 and TRBJ2-3; D ambiguous. The CDR3 has 12 residues. Trimming took 0 bases from V and 7 from J, leaving 5 bases between them. Per the germline V gene, CDR1 is SGHDN and CDR2 is FVKESK. CDR3 residues: CASSQDSYTQYF. CDR3 coding DNA: TGTGCCAGCAGCCAAGACAGCTATACGCAGTATTTT.

The rearrangement uses TRBV5-6 and TRBJ1-2, with D perhaps TRBD1 (5 bases). The CDR3 consists of 14 residues. Germline CDR1 reads SGHDT; CDR2 reads YYEEEE. V lost 5 bases and J lost 3, with 14 bases in between. The DNA of the CDR3 is TGTGCCAGCAGGTGGAGAGGGGTGCACTATGGCTACACCTTC. Translated, it gives CASRWRGVHYGYTF.

The chain recombines TRBV6-1 with TRBJ1-5, with D possibly TRBD1 on 5 matching bases. The V end was cut by 10 bases, the J end by 7 bases, with 17 bases between. Germline V lookup: CDR1 MNHNS, CDR2 SASEGT. The CDR3 runs to 13 residues. The CDR3 is CATHGTVRQPQHF. CDR3 in DNA: TGTGCCACCCATGGGACGGTCCGGCAGCCCCAGCATTTT.

This chain uses TRBV5-1 with TRBJ2-7, with 7 bases aligning to TRBD1. With V trimmed by 4 bases and J by 2 bases, 12 bases remained unmatched. Germline V CDR1 and CDR2: SGHRS, YFSETQ. The CDR3 is made up of 16 amino acids. CDR3 amino acids: CASSVIPGTVAYEQYF. CDR3 in DNA: TGCGCCAGCAGCGTGATCCCCGGGACAGTAGCCTACGAGCAGTACTTC.

The chain joins TRBV18 to TRBJ2-2, with TRBD1 matching 9 bases. This CDR3 spans 17 amino acids. Trimming cost V 0 bases and J 7 bases; bases outside gene matches: 9. Germline V gene sequence: CDR1 KGHSH, CDR2 LQKENI. The CDR3 nucleotides are TGTGCCAGCTCACCACCGGGACAGGGATTGCTGGGCGGGGAGCTGTTTTTT. Amino acid sequence: CASSPPGQGLLGGELFF.

The chain uses TRBV6-5 and TRBJ1-1, with TRBD1 matching over 7 bases. Germline values: CDR1 MNHEY, CDR2 SVGAGI. After removal of 7 bases from V and 5 bases from J, the junction contained 10 bases not matched to a gene. The CDR3 loop spans 14 amino acids. The CDR3 bases are TGTGCCAGCACAGCGCGACAGGGTGGAACTGAAGCTTTCTTT. This codes for CASTARQGGTEAFF.

V usage is TRBV7-3 and J usage is TRBJ2-1, with 9 bases identical to TRBD2. V lost 6 bases, J lost 7 bases, and 10 bases stayed unmatched. This CDR3 contains 15 residues. Germline V gene data show CDR1 as SGHTA and CDR2 as FQGTGA. The CDR3, as DNA: TGTGCCAGCAGATCAACCGGGACTAGCTGGAATGAGCAGTTCTTC. Its translation is CASRSTGTSWNEQFF.

The chain joins TRBV5-8 to TRBJ2-2, with 9 bases lining up with TRBD1. The CDR3 has 16 amino acids. In germline, CDR1 is SGHTS, CDR2 YDEGEE. V lost 0 bases and J lost 6; bases outside the gene matches: 6. CDR3 residues: CASSLGGTGFPGELFF. Written as DNA, the CDR3 is TGTGCCAGCAGCTTGGGCGGGACAGGGTTCCCCGGGGAGCTGTTTTTT.

The chain employs TRBV9 and TRBJ1-1; no firm D call. CDR1 is SGDLS and CDR2 is YYNGEE in the germline V gene. CDR3 length: 14 amino acids. V gave up 3 bases and J gave up 6 bases, with 15 bases separating them. The CDR3 DNA reads TGTGCCAGCAGCGCCGGGTACTCTGCAGCTGAAGCTTTCTTT. Amino acid sequence: CASSAGYSAAEAFF.